Following are 23 T cell receptor beta chains from one sample sequenced in a study of cytomegalovirus exposure and HLA in healthy donors. Primers for the PCR totalled 60 Vbeta and 13 Jbeta. Using immunoSEQ multiplex PCR, the repertoire was profiled, and TCRdb retains in-frame clones only, with some absent. This table holds around 200,000 clones, 75% to 90% found once. Input material: PBMCs. These receptors came from a boy between 10 and 17 years old in good health and CMV-seronegative.

The V call is TRBV6-4, the J call TRBJ1-5; 9 nucleotides agree with TRBD1. The ends lost 7 bases at V and 4 bases at J; junction bases unmatched: 11. CDR1 and CDR2 from the germline V gene are MRHNA and SNTAGT. The CDR3 length is 16 residues. The CDR3 protein is CASNSGTGFANQPQHF. In DNA, the CDR3 is TGTGCCAGCAATAGCGGGACAGGGTTCGCGAATCAGCCCCAGCATTTT.

The chain links TRBV6-5 to TRBJ2-7; TRBD1 agrees at 7 bases. CDR3 length: 14 residues. Per germline, CDR1 MNHEY and CDR2 SVGAGI. Germline trimming cut 6 bases from V and 4 bases from J; bases unmatched to any gene: 9. The CDR3 spells CASSYGTDIYEQYF. Here the CDR3 DNA reads TGTGCCAGCAGCTATGGGACAGATATTTACGAGCAGTACTTC.

This chain uses TRBV5-6 with TRBJ2-7; 8 bases are shared with TRBD1. The CDR3 totals 16 residues. Germline CDR1 reads SGHDT; CDR2 reads YYEEEE. V gave up 0 bases and J gave up 3 bases; unmatched junction bases: 8. The CDR3 loop reads CASSLGVRDRFYEQYF. The DNA for the CDR3 is TGTGCCAGCAGCTTGGGGGTGCGGGACAGGTTCTACGAGCAGTACTTC.

This clone appeared once. V gene TRBV7-2 combines with J gene TRBJ1-1, with TRBD1 as a possible D gene (6 bases). Trimming removed 6 bases from V and 6 bases from J, with 14 bases in between. Germline CDR1 reads SGHTA; CDR2 reads FQGNSA. The CDR3 is 13 amino acids. DNA for the CDR3: TGTGCCAGCAGGGAACACAGGGACGCTGAAGCTTTCTTT. The encoded protein is CASREHRDAEAFF.

The chain combines TRBV5-4 with TRBJ1-5, with D possibly TRBD1 on 6 matching bases. The CDR3 loop spans 13 amino acids. CDR1 is SGHNT, CDR2 YYREEE, per germline (reference sequence). V was cut by 0 bases and J by 10 bases, with 11 bases left in between. CDR3 nucleotide sequence: TGTGCCAGCAGCTTGGAACAGGGCGCCCCCCAGCATTTT. The encoded protein is CASSLEQGAPQHF.

This clone appeared once. The V and J genes are TRBV6-1 and TRBJ1-5; D is possibly TRBD1 (6 bases). The CDR3 has 19 residues. The germline V gene encodes CDR1 MNHNS and CDR2 SASEGT. With 4 bases removed from V and 0 bases from J, the gap between germline ends came to 22 bases. The CDR3 here is CASSVTGLLGQPSNQPQHF. CDR3 sequence (DNA): TGTGCCAGCAGTGTGACGGGCCTCCTGGGACAACCTAGCAATCAGCCCCAGCATTTT.

The chain combines TRBV5-4 with TRBJ2-2; D gene ambiguous. There are 15 residues in the CDR3. CDR1 and CDR2 (germline): SGHNT, YYREEE (reference sequence). The V and J ends lost 0 bases and 9 bases respectively, with 15 bases between them. The CDR3 DNA sequence: TGTGCCAGCAGCTTGGGACAACCCTCCCCGAGGGAGCTGTTTTTT. Amino acids: CASSLGQPSPRELFF.

This clone has only a few counts. Other DNA variants within this sample encode the same CDR3. CDR3 in amino acids: CASSLVGANYGYTF. The DNA for the CDR3 is TGTGCCAGCAGTCTGGTGGGAGCTAACTATGGCTACACCTTC. This chain uses TRBV5-4 with TRBJ1-2, with D uncertain. Trimming stripped 5 bases from V and 0 bases from J, with 11 bases between. In germline, CDR1 is SGHNT, CDR2 YYREEE (reference sequence). This CDR3 has 14 residues.

The chain employs TRBV15 and TRBJ1-1, with a tentative D call TRBD1 (5 bases). Germline loops: CDR1 LNHNV, CDR2 YYDKDF (reference sequence). The CDR3 length is 14 residues. V was pared by 0 bases and J by 7 bases, with 12 bases between. CDR3 DNA: TGTGCCACCAGCAGAGAGGACACGTCTAGTGAAGCTTTCTTT. This encodes CATSREDTSSEAFF.

The chain combines TRBV11-2 with TRBJ1-4; D might be TRBD1 (6 bases). The V gene lost 0 bases and the J gene lost 5 bases, with 10 bases spanning the gap. The CDR3 sequence is 15 residues long. Germline assignment: CDR1 SGHAT and CDR2 FQNNGV. The CDR3 loop is CASSLEGGSNEKLFF. DNA for the CDR3: TGTGCCAGCAGCTTAGAAGGGGGATCGAATGAAAAACTGTTTTTT.

The rearrangement links TRBV7-9 to TRBJ2-3, with TRBD2 identical over 9 bases. CDR3 size: 14 residues. Germline CDR1 SEHNR, CDR2 FQNEAQ (reference sequence). The trim removed 3 bases at V and 4 bases at J, leaving 2 bases unmatched. The CDR3 coding sequence is TGTGCCAGCAGCTTTAGCGGGGGCCCAGATACGCAGTATTTT. This gives the protein CASSFSGGPDTQYF. The variable domain in full, completed from reference TRBV7-9 and TRBJ2-3, reads DTGVSQNPRHKITKRGQNVTFRCDPISEHNRLYWYRQTLGQGPEFLTYFQNEAQLEKSRLLSDRFSAERPKGSFSTLEIQRTEQGDSAMYLCASSFSGGPDTQYFGPGTRLTVL.

V and J are TRBV7-2 and TRBJ2-7; TRBD1 is a possible D gene (5 bases). The CDR3 has 12 amino acids. The ends were cut back, 5 bases at V and 6 bases at J, with 11 bases in the middle. The V gene's germline CDR1 is SGHTA and CDR2 FQGNSA. CDR3 sequence reads: CASSTPGREQYF. The DNA of the CDR3 is TGTGCCAGCAGCACCCCAGGGCGCGAGCAGTACTTC. The variable domain in full, completed from reference TRBV7-2 and TRBJ2-7, reads GAGVSQSPSNKVTEKGKDVELRCDPISGHTALYWYRQSLGQGLEFLIYFQGNSAPDKSGLPSDRFSAERTGGSVSTLTIQRTQQEDSAVYLCASSTPGREQYFGPGTRLTVT.

The chain uses TRBV6-5 and TRBJ1-4; tentatively, D is TRBD1 (6 bases). Germline lookup yields CDR1 MNHEY and CDR2 SVGAGI. This CDR3 region has 14 residues. The germline V and J ends were trimmed by 6 bases and 6 bases, with 14 bases remaining between them. The CDR3 DNA reads TGTGCCAGCAGCCTACAGGGACGAGATGAAAAACTGTTTTTT. This gives the protein CASSLQGRDEKLFF.

The chain recombines TRBV2 with TRBJ1-6; D is ambiguous. Germline-derived CDR1 and CDR2 are SNHLY and FYNNEI. V gave up 4 bases and J gave up 10 bases, with 14 bases separating them. The CDR3 runs to 14 residues. CDR3 protein: CASSGGSLRSPLHF. The CDR3 coding sequence is TGTGCCAGCAGTGGAGGCAGTCTCCGGTCACCCCTCCACTTT. Together with reference TRBV2 and TRBJ1-6, the CDR3 gives the full variable domain: EPEVTQTPSHQVTQMGQEVILRCVPISNHLYFYWYRQILGQKVEFLVSFYNNEISEKSEIFDDQFSVERPDGSNFTLKIRSTKLEDSAMYFCASSGGSLRSPLHFGNGTRLTVT.

This clone showed up just once. The rearrangement joins TRBV5-4 to TRBJ2-5; 9 nucleotides line up with TRBD1. With V trimmed by 4 bases and J by 4 bases, 8 bases remained unmatched. Germline-derived CDR1 and CDR2 are SGHNT and YYREEE (reference sequence). The CDR3 has 15 amino acids. DNA of the CDR3: TGTGCCAGCAGCGTCGCCGGACAGGGGAGAGAGACCCAGTACTTC. Amino acid sequence: CASSVAGQGRETQYF.

In its sample, this clone was seen once. V usage is TRBV19 and J usage is TRBJ2-2; D not resolved. The CDR3 spans 15 residues. The germline V gene has CDR1 LNHDA and CDR2 SQIVND (reference sequence). V dropped 7 bases and J dropped 0 bases, with 12 bases sitting between them. The CDR3 loop reads CASTLGRSNTGELFF. The CDR3 region has the DNA TGTGCCAGTACCTTGGGCAGATCGAACACCGGGGAGCTGTTTTTT.

The chain links TRBV4-3 to TRBJ2-2; D is undetermined. V was trimmed by 1 base and J by 3 bases, leaving 6 bases between them. Germline loops: CDR1 LGHNA, CDR2 YSLEER. The CDR3 totals 14 residues. CDR3 amino acids: CASSQGLDTGELFF. Written as DNA, the CDR3 is TGCGCCAGCAGCCAAGGTCTAGACACCGGGGAGCTGTTTTTT.

The rearrangement uses TRBV27 and TRBJ2-5, with D possibly matching TRBD2 (7 bases). The DNA end favors TRBJ2-7, so the J call may be wrong. The CDR3 runs to 13 residues. CDR1 is MNHEY, CDR2 SMNVEV, per germline (reference sequence). The CDR3 protein is CASSFGGRSEQYF. CDR3 bases: TGTGCCAGCAGTTTCGGGGGGCGCTCCGAGCAGTACTTC.

This clone appeared a single time. In DNA form, the CDR3 reads TGTGCCAGCAGTGACTCGAAGTACCTAGCGGGAACAAACTCCTACAATGAGCAGTTCTTC. Protein: CASSDSKYLAGTNSYNEQFF. The rearrangement joins TRBV6-4 to TRBJ2-1; 9 bases map to TRBD2. Germline values: CDR1 MRHNA, CDR2 SNTAGT. This CDR3 comprises 20 residues. Trimming cost V 0 bases and J 0 bases; bases outside gene matches: 12.

The V and J genes are TRBV9 and TRBJ2-6; 11 nucleotides agree with TRBD1. The trim removed 3 bases at V and 4 bases at J, leaving 6 bases unmatched. The germline CDR1 and CDR2 sequences are SGDLS and YYNGEE. This CDR3 is 17 amino acids long. The CDR3 spells CASSGGQGAPGANVLTF. As DNA, the CDR3 is TGTGCCAGCAGCGGCGGACAGGGGGCGCCCGGGGCCAACGTCCTGACTTTC. The entire variable domain, with the rest obtained from reference TRBV9 and TRBJ2-6, is as follows: DSGVTQTPKHLITATGQRVTLRCSPRSGDLSVYWYQQSLDQGLQFLIQYYNGEERAKGNILERFSAQQFPDLHSELNLSSLELGDSALYFCASSGGQGAPGANVLTFGAGSRLTVL.

The V and J genes are TRBV6-1 and TRBJ1-1; 8 positions agree with TRBD1. J gave up 6 bases and V 5 bases, and 8 bases lay outside the gene matches. Germline V gene data show CDR1 as MNHNS and CDR2 as SASEGT. This CDR3 is built from 14 residues. The CDR3 coding sequence is TGTGCCAGCAGTTCAGACAGGGGTTTCGCTGAAGCTTTCTTT. It is translated as CASSSDRGFAEAFF.

The genes are TRBV18 and TRBJ2-2; 9 nucleotides agree with TRBD1. V lost 3 bases, J lost 4 bases, and 0 bases stayed unmatched. Germline loops: CDR1 KGHSH, CDR2 LQKENI. The CDR3 length is 14 residues. CDR3 amino acids: CASSPGQGTGELFF. CDR3 bases: TGTGCCAGCTCACCGGGACAGGGCACCGGGGAGCTGTTTTTT.

The CDR3 DNA is TGTGCCAGCATAGGACAGTCTTTTAGGGAGCAGTTCTTC. This gives the protein CASIGQSFREQFF. V gene TRBV27 combines with J gene TRBJ2-1; possible D gene TRBD1, 6 bases. Trimming pared 7 bases from V and 10 bases from J, leaving 17 bases between. There are 13 residues in the CDR3. Germline V gene sequence: CDR1 MNHEY, CDR2 SMNVEV (reference sequence).